These T cell receptor beta chains were read from a single sample in a study of T cells in Graves' hyperthyroidism and ophthalmopathy. Via MiXCR, TCRdb re-called the multiplex PCR reads, giving one row per CDR3 protein. The repertoire holds 500,000 or so distinct CDR3 sequences, over 15% seen once, with 17% in the top ten. The material sequenced was blood. All receptors come from a woman aged 18-29 years with Graves' ophthalmopathy. Each CDR3 is given with its conserved first and last residue. A D gene is named only where the DNA matches it firmly. Clone size is given for some rows only: seen once, a few or many times, or a class if the clone is expanded.

j_call,d_call,v_call,clone_size,cdr3_aa,cdr3_nt
TRBJ2-3,NA,TRBV6-1,many,CASRTKQGWADTQYF,TGTGCCAGCAGAACAAAGCAGGGGTGGGCAGATACGCAGTATTTT
TRBJ2-1,NA,TRBV3-1,many,CASSKTGSNNEQFF,TGTGCCAGCAGCAAAACAGGGTCGAACAATGAGCAGTTCTTC
TRBJ1-3,NA,TRBV5-1,few,CASSLGQEISGNTIYF,TGCGCCAGCAGCTTGGGACAGGAGATTTCTGGAAACACCATATATTTT
TRBJ2-3,TRBD2,TRBV6-4,NA,CASSDSWRGGRDTQYF,TGTGCCAGCAGTGACTCTTGGCGGGGGGGCCGGGATACGCAGTATTTT
TRBJ2-1,TRBD2,TRBV19,NA,CASSAVSGRWNEQFF,TGTGCCAGTAGCGCCGTGAGCGGGAGATGGAATGAGCAGTTCTTC
TRBJ2-5,TRBD2,TRBV15,NA,CATSRGGIQETQYF,TGTGCCACCAGCAGGGGGGGGATTCAAGAGACCCAGTACTTC
TRBJ1-5,NA,TRBV19,few,CASSTQPLSNQPQHF,TGTGCCAGTAGTACCCAACCGCTTAGCAATCAGCCCCAGCATTTT
TRBJ2-1,NA,TRBV20-1,NA,CSALNGGSSYNEQFF,TGCAGTGCTTTAAATGGGGGCAGCTCCTACAATGAGCAGTTCTTC
TRBJ2-2,NA,TRBV7-2,many,CASSLRGGGELFF,TGTGCCAGCAGCCTCAGGGGAGGAGGGGAGCTGTTTTTT
TRBJ1-2,TRBD1,TRBV12-5,NA,CASGLVLARGQNYGYTF,TGTGCTAGTGGTTTGGTACTCGCCAGGGGGCAAAACTATGGCTACACCTTC
TRBJ1-1,NA,TRBV6-1,many,CASSDRANTEAFF,TGTGCCAGCAGTGACAGGGCCAACACTGAAGCTTTCTTT
TRBJ2-7,NA,TRBV7-9,NA,CASSQPSEQYF,TGTGCCAGCAGCCAACCAAGCGAGCAGTACTTC
TRBJ2-7,TRBD2,TRBV28,many,CASSQHYRSGRPSYEQYF,TGTGCCAGCAGTCAACACTACCGGAGCGGGAGGCCTTCCTACGAGCAGTACTTC
TRBJ2-3,NA,TRBV6-1,NA,CASSALSGTDTQYF,TGTGCCAGCAGCGCCCTGTCAGGCACAGATACGCAGTATTTT
TRBJ1-6,NA,TRBV28,many,CAARGVSYNSPLHF,TGTGCCGCTAGGGGGGTCTCCTATAATTCACCCCTCCACTTT
TRBJ2-7,NA,TRBV3-1,many,CASRRDGSYEQYF,TGTGCCAGCAGGCGGGACGGTTCCTACGAGCAGTACTTC
TRBJ2-2,NA,TRBV5-8,few,CASSRGGFFRRTGELFF,TGTGCCAGCAGCAGAGGGGGTTTTTTCCGTAGGACCGGGGAGCTGTTTTTT
TRBJ1-1,TRBD1,TRBV3-1,many,CASSPLGGQRNTEAFF,TGTGCCAGCAGCCCGCTCGGGGGACAGCGAAACACTGAAGCTTTCTTT
TRBJ1-1,NA,TRBV10-2,many,CASSETGRNTEAFF,TGCGCCAGCAGTGAGACAGGTAGGAACACTGAAGCTTTCTTT
TRBJ1-2,NA,TRBV5-5,few,CASSILSNYGYTF,TGTGCCAGCTCGATTCTGTCTAACTATGGCTACACCTTC
TRBJ1-1,NA,TRBV29-1,few,CSVEDQGRDTEAFF,TGCAGCGTTGAAGATCAAGGTCGAGACACTGAAGCTTTCTTT
TRBJ1-1,TRBD1,TRBV5-1,few,CASSLTGTGAEMNTEAFF,TGCGCCAGCAGCCTTACCGGGACAGGGGCAGAGATGAACACTGAAGCTTTCTTT
TRBJ2-7,NA,TRBV13,NA,CASSFREDYPHEQYF,TGTGCCAGCAGCTTCCGGGAAGATTACCCCCACGAGCAGTACTTC
TRBJ1-2,NA,TRBV6-1,few,CASSELDALGYTF,TGTGCCAGCAGTGAACTTGACGCTCTTGGCTACACCTTC
TRBJ2-1,TRBD2,TRBV4-1,few,CASSPGRRETFYNEQFF,TGCGCCAGCAGCCCAGGACGGCGGGAGACGTTCTACAATGAGCAGTTCTTC
TRBJ2-7,NA,TRBV9,many,CASSPQPNYEQYF,TGTGCCAGCAGCCCGCAACCTAACTACGAGCAGTACTTC